These 5 T cell receptor beta chains were all obtained from the same sample, sequenced in a study of blood T cell repertoires in COVID-19. Here immunoSEQ multiplex PCR was the method, and the copy in TCRdb shows in-frame clones only, minus some. The sample lists approximately 140,000 clones, approximately 90% seen once, with approximately 2.4% in the top ten. Material: peripheral blood. These receptors were taken from a human donor with COVID-19, enrolled during active disease. The donor label of this sample is uncertain.

The chain carries TRBV7-9 and TRBJ2-3, with 7 bases aligning to TRBD1. This CDR3 region has 15 residues. The germline CDR1 and CDR2 sequences are SEHNR and FQNEAQ (reference sequence). Germline trimming cut 0 bases from V and 1 base from J; bases unmatched to any gene: 1. DNA for the CDR3: TGTGCCAGCAGCTTAGCAGGGGGCCGCACAGATACGCAGTATTTT. Protein: CASSLAGGRTDTQYF.

The rearrangement uses TRBV5-1 and TRBJ1-1; perhaps TRBD1 as D (5 bases). Germline V lookup: CDR1 SGHRS, CDR2 YFSETQ. The V gene lost 5 bases and the J gene lost 0 bases, with 14 bases spanning the gap. The CDR3 runs to 15 residues. The CDR3 here is CASRVQQGLNTEAFF. The CDR3 DNA sequence: TGCGCCAGCAGGGTTCAGCAGGGCTTGAACACTGAAGCTTTCTTT.

In its sample, this clone was seen once. V usage is TRBV24-1 and J usage is TRBJ2-1; 7 bases match TRBD1. CDR1 and CDR2 from the germline V gene are KGHDR and SFDVKD. J lost 7 bases, V lost 1 base, and 6 bases had no gene match. This CDR3 is built from 15 residues. CDR3 in DNA: TGTGCCACCAGTGATTTAAGAGGGGGCAAGAATGAGCAGTTCTTC. Protein: CATSDLRGGKNEQFF.

In its sample, this clone was seen once. The chain joins TRBV30 to TRBJ1-1; TRBD1 agrees at 10 bases. The CDR3 totals 13 residues. CDR1 and CDR2 from the germline V gene are GTSNPN and SVGIG (reference sequence). J gave up 8 bases and V 3 bases, and 6 bases lay outside the gene matches. This CDR3 reads CAWRGQGVPEAFF. The DNA for the CDR3 is TGTGCCTGGAGAGGACAGGGGGTCCCGGAAGCTTTCTTT.

The V gene is TRBV19, the J gene TRBJ1-1; D is perhaps TRBD1 (6 bases). The V gene's germline CDR1 is LNHDA and CDR2 SQIVND (reference sequence). CDR3 length: 13 residues. The V gene lost 7 bases and the J gene lost 4 bases, with 13 bases spanning the gap. The CDR3 DNA follows: TGTGCCAGTAAATGGCAGGGGAGCACTGAAGCTTTCTTT. Encoded protein: CASKWQGSTEAFF.